This TCR beta chain emerged from a study of cytomegalovirus exposure and HLA in healthy donors. The CDR3 consists of 10 residues. CDR1 and CDR2 (germline): SQVTM, ANQGSEA. The V end was cut by 5 bases, the J end by 8 bases, with 9 bases between. The PCR had 60 Vbeta and 13 Jbeta primers. Repertoires were generated with immunoSEQ multiplex PCR, while TCRdb's copy carries only in-frame clones and drops some. There are some 150,000 clones in the sample; around 82% occur only once, and 6.8% lies in the top ten. General study findings and limits: It emerged from a later analysis that several of the most significant clusters appeared to be linked to common viral pathogens. CMV antigen specificity was confirmed in vitro for a few CMV-associated chains. Reports state that TCR beta sequences accurately predicted most subjects' HLA-A and HLA-B alleles.

A word on this clone: Its antigen is not identified.

This clonotype originated in a man aged 35-49 years in good health and CMV-seropositive. J is TRBJ1-1 and V is TRBV29-1, with D unclear. Sequencing was performed on PBMCs. The CDR3 coding sequence is TGCAGCGTTCCGGAGGCAGAAGCTTTCTTT. The encoded protein is CSVPEAEAFF.